This TCR beta chain was observed in a study of T cell responses to AZD1222 COVID-19 vaccine. Second-dose intervals of approximately 4 or approximately 12 weeks were pooled. The V segment lost 1 base and the J segment 2 bases; nucleotides outside the gene matches: 7. Germline V gene data show CDR1 as SGHTA and CDR2 as FQGTGA. This CDR3 comprises 18 residues. To note about this clone: What it binds is unknown.

Study results and caveats: Repertoires were obtained only post-peak T cell response. The donors showed a predominance of white British ancestry and of females, with possible underestimation of clonal diversity. The span of vaccine-associated CD4 TCRs extended across spike, with dominance at 160-218 and 743-854.

Clones were sequenced by immunoSEQ multiplex PCR, and TCRdb holds only the in-frame ones, with some missing. The sample yields about 110,000 clones, 89% seen once. The clonotype originates from an adult who received the AZD1222 COVID-19 vaccine. The source was peripheral blood, collected 28 days after the second AZD1222 dose. The chain links TRBV7-3 to TRBJ2-1; 11 bases line up with TRBD2. Here the CDR3 reads CASSLRGTSGPTYNEQFF. DNA of the CDR3: TGTGCCAGCAGCTTAAGAGGGACTAGCGGCCCTACCTACAATGAGCAGTTCTTC.